This T cell receptor beta chain was sequenced for a study of shared clonotypes between healthy human individuals. Sequencing used immunoSEQ multiplex PCR; TCRdb keeps in-frame clones, though not all of them. The sample yields 450,000 to 500,000 clones, 70% to 85% seen once. The germline CDR1 and CDR2 sequences are LNHDA and SQIVND (reference sequence). Deletions cut 10 bases from V and 0 bases from J, with 16 bases between. The CDR3 runs to 14 residues. This clonotype originated in a woman between 35 and 50 years old in good health. Some clones in this sample may be carry-over from other donors' samples. Sequencing was done on a sample of PBMCs. The chain is built from TRBV19 and TRBJ2-7; D assignment may be TRBD1 or TRBD2 (5 bases each). The CDR3 protein is CATLRGESSYEQYF. Here the CDR3 DNA reads TGTGCCACCTTAAGAGGGGAAAGCTCCTACGAGCAGTACTTC.